This T cell receptor beta chain comes out of a study of early T cells in non-severe SARS-CoV-2 infection. About the study: Bulk RNA from unsorted whole blood was sequenced; chains were unpaired.

Details on this clonotype: Antigen unknown. This likely comes from a read error, as the CDR3 has no conserved phenylalanine or tryptophan at its end. It is unclear where the CDR3 begins or ends on the DNA, so no DNA is shown, and the CDR3 is as TCRdb lists it.

Whole-study findings and limits: Lookups in VDJdb leaned toward anti-spike CD8 responses and missed private and CD4 specificities.

Individual cDNA molecules were tagged with unique molecular identifiers, the study reported. Each CDR3 protein is one row after TCRdb ran MiXCR on the 5' RACE reads. This sample has 81,000 or so distinct CDR3 sequences, with approximately 12% found just once. Termini included, the CDR3 measures 12 amino acids. Germline values: CDR1 LNHNV, CDR2 YYDKDF (reference sequence). This TCR was sampled from an adult who was a healthcare worker with PCR-confirmed SARS-CoV-2 infection or an uninfected control (not recorded which). The chain uses TRBV15 and TRBJ2-7; the D call of TRBD2 is as the table states it, not checked on the DNA. The material sequenced was whole blood. The CDR3 here is CATSRDLGTSPL.